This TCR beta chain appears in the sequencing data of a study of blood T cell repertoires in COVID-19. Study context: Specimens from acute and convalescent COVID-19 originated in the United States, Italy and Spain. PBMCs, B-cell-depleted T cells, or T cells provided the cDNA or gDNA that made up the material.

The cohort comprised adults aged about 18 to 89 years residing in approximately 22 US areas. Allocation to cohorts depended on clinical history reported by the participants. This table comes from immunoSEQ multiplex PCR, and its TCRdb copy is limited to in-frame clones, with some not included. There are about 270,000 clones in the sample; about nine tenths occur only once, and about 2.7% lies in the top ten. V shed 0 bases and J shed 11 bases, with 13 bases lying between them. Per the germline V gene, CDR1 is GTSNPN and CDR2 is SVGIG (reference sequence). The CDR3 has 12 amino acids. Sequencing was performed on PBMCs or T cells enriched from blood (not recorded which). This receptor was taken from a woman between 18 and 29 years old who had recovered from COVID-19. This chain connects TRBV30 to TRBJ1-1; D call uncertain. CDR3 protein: CAWSVFGDRAFF. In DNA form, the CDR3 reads TGTGCCTGGAGTGTTTTCGGGGATAGGGCTTTCTTT.